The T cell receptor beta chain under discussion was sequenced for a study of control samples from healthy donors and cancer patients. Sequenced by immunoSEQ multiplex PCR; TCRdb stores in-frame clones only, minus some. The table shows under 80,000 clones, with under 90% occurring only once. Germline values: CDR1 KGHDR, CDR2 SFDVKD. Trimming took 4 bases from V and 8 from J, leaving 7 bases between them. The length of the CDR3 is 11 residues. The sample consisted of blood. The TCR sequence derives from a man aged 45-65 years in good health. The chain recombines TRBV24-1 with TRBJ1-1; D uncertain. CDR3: CATSENGEAFF. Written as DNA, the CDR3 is TGTGCCACCAGTGAAAACGGGGAAGCTTTCTTT.